Listed below are T cell receptor beta chains from one sample, sequenced in a study of molecular identifiers for immune sequencing clone quantification. TCRdb fed the PCR reads into MiXCR, producing one record per CDR3 protein. The data contain roughly 93,000 distinct CDR3 sequences, under 20% of them singletons. Sequenced: naive CD8+ T cells from blood, with Jurkat cell RNA spiked in. These receptors came from a human donor in good health. Some libraries in this study had Jurkat cell RNA spiked in. The CDR3 runs from the conserved cysteine through the conserved F or W. The D gene is left open where the match is weak. Not all rows give a size; the values are once, few, many and, for expanded clones, a class.

V	J	D	size	CDR3	DNA
TRBV3-1	TRBJ2-3	TRBD2	many	CASSQGAPSGLSTDTQYF	TGTGCCAGCAGCCAAGGAGCGCCTAGCGGGCTCAGCACAGATACGCAGTATTTT
TRBV20-1	TRBJ2-7	-	many	CSARELAYEQYF	TGCAGTGCTAGGGAACTAGCCTACGAGCAGTACTTC
TRBV6-2/TRBV6-3	TRBJ2-7	-	many	CASSIGVEDEQYF	TGTGCCAGCAGTATCGGGGTAGAGGACGAGCAGTACTTC
TRBV15	TRBJ1-4	-	many	CATSRVSRGDEKLFF	TGTGCCACCAGCAGAGTGAGCAGGGGAGATGAAAAACTGTTTTTT
TRBV27	TRBJ2-2	-	many	CASSSPGPLKMSGELFF	TGTGCCAGCAGTTCTCCGGGACCCCTGAAAATGTCCGGGGAGCTGTTTTTT
TRBV29-1	TRBJ2-5	TRBD2	many	CSVEIGLAGDQETQYF	TGCAGCGTTGAGATCGGACTAGCGGGAGATCAGGAGACCCAGTACTTC
TRBV7-9	TRBJ2-1	TRBD2	many	CASSSESGGAYNEQFF	TGTGCCAGCAGCTCAGAAAGCGGGGGTGCCTACAATGAGCAGTTCTTC
TRBV9	TRBJ2-2	TRBD2	many	CASSHRRGLAGAGELFF	TGTGCCAGCAGCCACAGACGAGGACTAGCGGGAGCCGGGGAGCTGTTTTTT
TRBV4-1	TRBJ1-1	-	-	CASSHHAGPVSTEAFF	TGCGCCAGTAGCCATCATGCAGGGCCCGTGAGCACTGAAGCTTTCTTT
TRBV29-1	TRBJ2-7	-	many	CSVELDGSYEQYF	TGCAGCGTTGAACTGGACGGATCCTACGAGCAGTACTTC
TRBV20-1	TRBJ2-5	-	many	CSARLENQETQYF	TGCAGTGCTAGACTGGAAAACCAAGAGACCCAGTACTTC
TRBV4-2	TRBJ2-5	-	many	CASSQAGEQYF	TGTGCCAGCAGCCAAGCTGGGGAGCAGTACTTC
TRBV6-2/TRBV6-3	TRBJ1-1	-	many	CASSPNLYTEAFF	TGTGCCAGCAGCCCAAATCTCTACACTGAAGCTTTCTTT
TRBV7-9	TRBJ2-7	-	many	CASSGGQKPWYEQYF	TGTGCCAGCAGCGGAGGACAGAAACCGTGGTACGAGCAGTACTTC
TRBV9	TRBJ2-3	TRBD1	-	CASRRQGSSTDTQYF	TGTGCCAGCAGAAGACAGGGGTCGAGCACAGATACGCAGTATTTT
TRBV27	TRBJ1-3	-	many	CASSDYSGNTIYF	TGTGCCAGCAGTGACTACTCTGGAAACACCATATATTTT
TRBV20-1	TRBJ1-1	TRBD1	many	CSARQGNTEAFF	TGCAGTGCCCGACAGGGAAACACTGAAGCTTTCTTT
TRBV4-3	TRBJ1-1	-	many	CASSLTGSPGTEAFF	TGCGCCAGCAGCCTGACAGGAAGTCCGGGCACTGAAGCTTTCTTT
TRBV30	TRBJ2-7	-	many	CAWSADNEQYF	TGTGCCTGGAGTGCCGACAACGAGCAGTACTTC
TRBV20-1	TRBJ2-7	TRBD2	many	CSARAAGDYEQYF	TGCAGTGCTAGGGCCGCGGGGGACTACGAGCAGTACTTC
TRBV5-1	TRBJ2-3	-	many	CASSLEGSTDTQYF	TGCGCCAGCAGCTTGGAGGGTAGCACAGATACGCAGTATTTT
TRBV27	TRBJ2-7	-	many	CASSLTASRNAGQYF	TGTGCCAGCAGTTTAACGGCTAGTCGAAATGCTGGACAGTACTTC
TRBV6-5	TRBJ2-3	-	many	CASSYGTRTDTQYF	TGTGCCAGCAGTTACGGGACGCGCACAGATACGCAGTATTTT
TRBV6-6	TRBJ1-5	-	many	CASSYRPSNQPQHF	TGTGCCAGCAGTTACCGACCCAGCAATCAGCCCCAGCATTTT
TRBV28	TRBJ2-7	TRBD2	-	CASSLMPLAGGPHEQYF	TGTGCCAGCAGTTTAATGCCGCTAGCGGGAGGGCCCCACGAGCAGTACTTC
TRBV20-1	TRBJ2-1	-	many	CSARRPIQRVAYNEQFF	TGCAGTGCTAGAAGGCCCATCCAGCGGGTAGCCTACAATGAGCAGTTCTTC
TRBV18	TRBJ2-7	-	many	CASSPQDRPTYEQYF	TGTGCCAGCTCGCCCCAGGACAGACCAACCTACGAGCAGTACTTC
TRBV7-9	TRBJ1-1	-	few	CASSLLGTEAFF	TGTGCCAGCAGCTTATTGGGCACTGAAGCTTTCTTT
TRBV12-3/TRBV12-4	TRBJ1-2	TRBD1	many	CASSFELLGTGGRNGYTF	TGTGCCAGCAGCTTCGAACTATTAGGGACAGGCGGGCGAAATGGCTACACCTTC
TRBV27	TRBJ2-4	-	many	CATRGDLNIQYF	TGTGCCACCAGAGGGGACCTAAACATTCAGTACTTC
TRBV19	TRBJ2-7	TRBD1	-	CASSPSLWDRGLYEQYF	TGTGCCAGTAGTCCCAGCCTGTGGGACAGAGGGCTCTACGAGCAGTACTTC
TRBV7-2	TRBJ2-3	TRBD2	-	CASSFSGGAYTDTQYF	TGTGCCAGCAGCTTTAGCGGGGGGGCCTACACAGATACGCAGTATTTT
TRBV6-5	TRBJ2-7	-	once	CASSYPRAGRMTYEQYF	TGTGCCAGCAGTTACCCCCGTGCGGGGCGGATGACCTACGAGCAGTACTTC
TRBV28	TRBJ2-3	TRBD2	many	CASSLRLAGADTQYF	TGTGCCAGCAGTTTACGACTAGCGGGAGCAGATACGCAGTATTTT
TRBV2	TRBJ1-1	-	-	CATSVMYTEAFF	TGTGCCACCAGTGTGATGTACACTGAAGCTTTCTTT
TRBV4-2	TRBJ2-7	TRBD1	-	CASSQVPGTDYEQYF	TGTGCCAGCAGCCAAGTCCCCGGGACAGACTACGAGCAGTACTTC
TRBV23-1	TRBJ1-6	TRBD1	many	CASSHLDRVSYNSPLHF	TGCGCCAGCAGTCACCTGGACAGGGTCTCCTATAATTCACCCCTCCACTTT
TRBV3-1	TRBJ2-7	-	many	CASSQDLTSWYEQYF	TGTGCCAGCAGCCAAGATCTTACTAGCTGGTACGAGCAGTACTTC
TRBV6-2/TRBV6-3	TRBJ2-1	TRBD1	many	CASSRGTGKNEQFF	TGTGCCAGCAGCCGCGGGACAGGGAAGAATGAGCAGTTCTTC
TRBV7-9	TRBJ1-1	TRBD1	many	CASSWGQGGTEAFF	TGTGCCAGCAGCTGGGGACAGGGGGGCACTGAAGCTTTCTTT
TRBV24-1	TRBJ2-5	TRBD1	-	CATSEKGQQETQYF	TGTGCCACCAGTGAGAAGGGACAGCAAGAGACCCAGTACTTC
TRBV29-1	TRBJ1-2	-	many	CSVDWDTANYGYTF	TGCAGCGTTGATTGGGACACTGCTAACTATGGCTACACCTTC
TRBV7-8	TRBJ1-1	TRBD1	many	CASSLEGGRRTEAFF	TGTGCCAGCAGCTTAGAAGGGGGCCGGAGAACTGAAGCTTTCTTT
TRBV5-4	TRBJ2-5	-	many	CASSLVERGETQYF	TGTGCCAGCAGCCTAGTGGAGCGCGGAGAGACCCAGTACTTC
TRBV6-1	TRBJ2-7	TRBD2	many	CASSEALWASGSYEQYF	TGTGCCAGCAGTGAAGCGCTGTGGGCTAGCGGGAGCTACGAGCAGTACTTC
TRBV29-1	TRBJ2-7	-	many	CSAQGGSEQYF	TGCAGCGCCCAGGGTGGTAGCGAGCAGTACTTC
TRBV6-1	TRBJ2-3	TRBD2	-	CASSGGLADPWAFTDTQYF	TGTGCCAGCAGTGGGGGACTAGCGGACCCCTGGGCCTTCACAGATACGCAGTATTTT
TRBV12-3/TRBV12-4	TRBJ1-5	-	few	CAGSFRSNQPQHF	TGTGCCGGCAGTTTCCGGAGCAATCAGCCCCAGCATTTT
TRBV29-1	TRBJ2-2	-	many	CSVGYLDSSRELFF	TGCAGCGTTGGGTATCTGGACAGCTCCAGGGAGCTGTTTTTT
TRBV28	TRBJ1-1	-	many	CASTRVLGTEAFF	TGTGCCAGCACTCGGGTTTTGGGCACTGAAGCTTTCTTT
TRBV2	TRBJ1-2	-	many	CASSEGQGRRYGYTF	TGTGCCAGCAGTGAAGGGCAGGGACGGCGGTATGGCTACACCTTC
TRBV28	TRBJ2-7	-	many	CASSTSTGYEQYF	TGTGCCAGCAGTACTTCTACAGGGTACGAGCAGTACTTC
TRBV20-1	TRBJ1-1	TRBD1	many	CGTELNTEAFF	TGCGGGACAGAATTGAACACTGAAGCTTTCTTT